This TCR beta chain was retrieved from a study of blood T cell repertoires in COVID-19. In the study overall: Samples taken during acute and convalescent COVID-19 were collected in the United States, Italy and Spain. The cDNA or gDNA used as material had been derived from T cells, B-cell-depleted T cells, or PBMCs.

Germline CDR1 reads SGHAT; CDR2 reads FQDESV (reference sequence). This CDR3 region has 14 residues. The J segment lost 4 bases and the V segment lost 3 bases, leaving 4 bases of the junction unmatched. As originally analysed: Estimation of nucleated cell counts was performed using reference gene primer amplification. Data came from immunoSEQ multiplex PCR; TCRdb stores just in-frame clones and leaves some out. V, J and clone size derive from that table, while D and trimming were established from the DNA sequence. Altogether 220,000 or so clones are present, about 80% being singletons, with the ten largest covering around 2.7%.

This TCR was sampled from a woman in her 30s who had recovered from COVID-19. Sequencing was done on a sample of peripheral blood. The chain recombines TRBV11-1 with TRBJ2-7; 9 bases line up with TRBD1. Written as DNA, the CDR3 is TGTGCCAGCAGCTTGGACAGGGGCGAGTACGAGCAGTACTTC. It yields the protein CASSLDRGEYEQYF.